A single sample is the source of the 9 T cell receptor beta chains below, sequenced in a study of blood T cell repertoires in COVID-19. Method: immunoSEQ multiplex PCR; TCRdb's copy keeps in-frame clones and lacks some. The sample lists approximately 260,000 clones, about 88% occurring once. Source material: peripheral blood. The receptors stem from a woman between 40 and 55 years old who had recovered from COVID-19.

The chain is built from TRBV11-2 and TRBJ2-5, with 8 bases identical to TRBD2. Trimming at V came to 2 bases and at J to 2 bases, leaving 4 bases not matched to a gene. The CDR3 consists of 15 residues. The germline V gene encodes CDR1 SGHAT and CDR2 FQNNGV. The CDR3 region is CASSLWSGRQETQYF. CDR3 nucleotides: TGTGCCAGCAGCTTATGGAGCGGGAGACAAGAGACCCAGTACTTC.

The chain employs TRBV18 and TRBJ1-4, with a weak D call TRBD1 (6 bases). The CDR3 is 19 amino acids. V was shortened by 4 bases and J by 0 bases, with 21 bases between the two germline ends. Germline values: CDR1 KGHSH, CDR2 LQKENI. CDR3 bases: TGTGCCAGCTCACACGGGACACAACAAATAGAGACAACTAATGAAAAACTGTTTTTT. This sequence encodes CASSHGTQQIETTNEKLFF.

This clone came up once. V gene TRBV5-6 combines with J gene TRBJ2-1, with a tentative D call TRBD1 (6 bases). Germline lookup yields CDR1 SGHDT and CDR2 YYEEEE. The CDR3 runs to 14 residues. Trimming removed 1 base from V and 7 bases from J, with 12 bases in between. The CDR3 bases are TGTGCCAGCAGCTTGATGGGGGCAGAGAATGAGCAGTTCTTC. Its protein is CASSLMGAENEQFF.

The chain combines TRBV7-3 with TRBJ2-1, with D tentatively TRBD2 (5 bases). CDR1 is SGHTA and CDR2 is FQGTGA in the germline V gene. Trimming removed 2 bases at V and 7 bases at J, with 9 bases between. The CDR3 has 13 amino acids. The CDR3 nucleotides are TGTGCCAGCAGCTTAGCTAGCCAGAATGAGCAGTTCTTC. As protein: CASSLASQNEQFF. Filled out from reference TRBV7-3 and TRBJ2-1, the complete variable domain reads GAGVSQTPSNKVTEKGKYVELRCDPISGHTALYWYRQSLGQGPEFLIYFQGTGAADDSGLPNDRFFAVRPEGSVSTLKIQRTERGDSAVYLCASSLASQNEQFFGPGTRLTVL.

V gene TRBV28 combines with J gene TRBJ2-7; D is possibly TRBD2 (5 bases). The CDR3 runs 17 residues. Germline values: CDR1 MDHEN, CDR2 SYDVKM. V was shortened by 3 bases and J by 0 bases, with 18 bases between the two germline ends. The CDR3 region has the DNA TGTGCCAGCAGTTTGTTTGTTCCTAGCCGGAGCTCCTACGAGCAGTACTTC. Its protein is CASSLFVPSRSSYEQYF. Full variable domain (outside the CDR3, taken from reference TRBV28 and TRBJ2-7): DVKVTQSSRYLVKRTGEKVFLECVQDMDHENMFWYRQDPGLGLRLIYFSYDVKMKEKGDIPEGYSVSREKKERFSLILESASTNQTSMYLCASSLFVPSRSSYEQYFGPGTRLTVT.

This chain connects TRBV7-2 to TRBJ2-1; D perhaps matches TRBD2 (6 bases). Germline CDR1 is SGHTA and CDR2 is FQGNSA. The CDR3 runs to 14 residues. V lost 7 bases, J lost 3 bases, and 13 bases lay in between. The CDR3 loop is CASTPRGIYNEQFF. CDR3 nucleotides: TGTGCCAGCACCCCCCGCGGGATCTACAATGAGCAGTTCTTC.

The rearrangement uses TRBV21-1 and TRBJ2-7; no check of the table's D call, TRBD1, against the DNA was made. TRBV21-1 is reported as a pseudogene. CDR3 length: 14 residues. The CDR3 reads CASSTTGFSNEQYF. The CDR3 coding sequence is TGTGCCAGCAGCACAACAGGGTTCTCCAACGAGCAGTACTTC.

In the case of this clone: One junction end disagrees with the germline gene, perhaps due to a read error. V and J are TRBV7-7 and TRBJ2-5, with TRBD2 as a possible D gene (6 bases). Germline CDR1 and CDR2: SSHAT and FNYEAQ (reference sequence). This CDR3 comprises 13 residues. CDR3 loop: CASSKLGTETQYF. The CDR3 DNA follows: TGTGCTAGCAGCAAATTAGGGACTGAGACCCAGTACTTC.

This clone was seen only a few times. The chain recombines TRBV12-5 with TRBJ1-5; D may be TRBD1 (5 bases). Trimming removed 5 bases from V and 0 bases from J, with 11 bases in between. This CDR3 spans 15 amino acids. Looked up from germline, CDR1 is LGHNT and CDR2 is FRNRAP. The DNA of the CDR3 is TGTGCTAGTGGTATAACAGGATATAGCAATCAGCCCCAGCATTTT. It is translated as CASGITGYSNQPQHF.